This is a list of T cell receptor beta chains from one sample in a study of T cell repertoires in cytomegalovirus infection. Each CDR3 protein gets one entry after TCRdb re-called the reads with MiXCR. The table lists fewer than 550,000 distinct CDR3 sequences, under 40% of them singletons. Sequenced input: PBMCs. Receptor source: a human donor in good health (CMV status not recorded). Some clones in this sample may be carry-over from other donors' samples. The CDR3 runs from the conserved cysteine through the conserved F or W. The order of the fields is V gene, J gene, clone size, D gene, CDR3 protein, CDR3 DNA. A D gene is named only where the DNA matches it firmly. The size entry is marked missing in some rows and otherwise reads once, few, many or a size class.

TRBV7-6	TRBJ1-1	-	-	CASSPMTGDRPNTEAFF	TGTGCCAGCAGCCCAATGACAGGAGACCGTCCGAACACTGAAGCTTTCTTT
TRBV7-9	TRBJ1-1	-	TRBD1	CASSLTQGGDTEAFF	TGTGCCAGCAGCTTAACACAGGGGGGGGACACTGAAGCTTTCTTT
TRBV12-3/TRBV12-4	TRBJ2-7	few	TRBD1	CASSFGDRGILEQYF	TGTGCCAGCAGTTTTGGGGACAGGGGCATCCTCGAGCAGTACTTC
TRBV3-1	TRBJ1-4	-	-	CASSQSKAEEKLFF	TGTGCCAGCAGCCAAAGTAAGGCGGAAGAAAAACTGTTTTTT
TRBV27	TRBJ2-3	once	-	CASSWVGTDTQYF	TGTGCCAGCAGTTGGGTAGGGACAGATACGCAGTATTTT
TRBV10-3	TRBJ2-3	few	-	CAISGVISTDTQYF	TGTGCCATCAGTGGTGTAATCTCGACAGATACGCAGTATTTT
TRBV6-1	TRBJ2-7	-	-	CASSEARFEHRSEQYF	TGTGCCAGCAGTGAAGCTCGGTTCGAGCACAGATCCGAGCAGTACTTC
TRBV4-1	TRBJ2-7	few	-	CASSQWRGSAYEQYF	TGCGCCAGCAGCCAATGGAGGGGATCGGCCTACGAGCAGTACTTC
TRBV27	TRBJ1-5	many	-	CASSFLSRLKISNQPQHF	TGTGCCAGCAGTTTTCTATCCAGGTTAAAAATTAGCAATCAGCCCCAGCATTTT
TRBV5-5	TRBJ2-2	few	TRBD1	CASTAGQGAFTGELFF	TGTGCCAGCACGGCGGGACAGGGGGCATTCACCGGGGAGCTGTTTTTT
TRBV20-1	TRBJ1-5	once	-	CSAAKVFLGGQPQHF	TGCAGTGCCGCGAAGGTCTTTTTAGGGGGTCAGCCCCAGCATTTT
TRBV12-3/TRBV12-4	TRBJ2-7	many	TRBD1	CASSSLGQGKHEQYF	TGTGCCAGCAGTTCTCTCGGACAGGGGAAACACGAGCAGTACTTC
TRBV15	TRBJ1-3	-	-	CATSRVKGGPPGNTIYF	TGTGCCACCAGCAGGGTTAAGGGGGGGCCACCTGGAAACACCATATATTTT
TRBV7-2	TRBJ2-2	-	-	CASSSARQATSWNTGELFF	TGTGCCAGCAGCTCAGCTCGACAGGCAACCAGTTGGAACACCGGGGAGCTGTTTTTT
TRBV5-1	TRBJ1-1	-	TRBD1	CASSVGQGGGEAFF	TGCGCCAGCAGCGTAGGACAGGGAGGAGGTGAAGCTTTCTTT
TRBV12-3/TRBV12-4	TRBJ2-1	many	-	CASSVGTSYNEQFF	TGTGCCAGCAGCGTCGGGACCTCCTACAATGAGCAGTTCTTC
TRBV7-2	TRBJ1-1	few	TRBD1	CASSTDRGSLNTEAFF	TGTGCCAGCAGCACCGACAGGGGAAGCCTGAACACTGAAGCTTTCTTT
TRBV2	TRBJ1-1	few	-	CASAPTRTEAFF	TGTGCCAGCGCCCCTACAAGGACTGAAGCTTTCTTT
TRBV19	TRBJ2-1	few	-	CASSIDRKSEQFF	TGTGCCAGTAGTATAGATAGGAAGAGTGAGCAGTTCTTC
TRBV6-5	TRBJ2-1	-	-	CASSYGSLSPYNEQFF	TGTGCCAGCAGTTACGGCTCCCTAAGCCCCTACAATGAGCAGTTCTTC
TRBV6-1	TRBJ1-4	few	-	CASTSRVPNEKLFF	TGTGCCAGCACCTCCCGGGTCCCTAATGAAAAACTGTTTTTT
TRBV6-1	TRBJ1-3	many	-	CASSDLWTPSGNTIYF	TGTGCCAGCAGTGATCTTTGGACACCCTCTGGAAACACCATATATTTT
TRBV4-1	TRBJ2-7	many	-	CASSQVEGGGTYEQYF	TGCGCCAGCAGCCAAGTAGAAGGTGGTGGGACCTACGAGCAGTACTTC
TRBV12-3/TRBV12-4	TRBJ2-7	-	-	CASSSIGVTVSYEQYF	TGTGCCAGCAGTTCCATAGGGGTTACAGTTTCCTACGAGCAGTACTTC
TRBV20-1	TRBJ2-1	-	-	CSASDSNEQFF	TGCAGTGCTAGTGACAGTAATGAGCAGTTCTTC
TRBV20-1	TRBJ2-3	few	TRBD1	CSAREMTGRVGDTQYF	TGCAGTGCTAGAGAGATGACAGGGAGAGTGGGCGATACGCAGTATTTT
TRBV28	TRBJ1-3	-	-	CASSSTGRRGRNTIYF	TGTGCCAGCAGTTCTACGGGGCGTCGGGGGCGGAACACCATATATTTT
TRBV14	TRBJ2-1	-	-	CASSRFQGSEQFF	TGTGCCAGCAGCCGATTCCAGGGGAGTGAGCAGTTCTTC
TRBV7-6	TRBJ1-4	-	TRBD1	CASSTDRATNEKLFF	TGTGCCAGCAGCACCGACAGGGCTACTAATGAAAAACTGTTTTTT
TRBV11-2	TRBJ2-1	few	TRBD1	CASSFPTGGEQFF	TGTGCCAGCAGCTTCCCAACAGGGGGTGAGCAGTTCTTC
TRBV6-5	TRBJ2-5	-	-	CASSSRGLTEETQYF	TGTGCCAGCAGTTCACGCGGACTTACAGAAGAGACCCAGTACTTC
TRBV7-9	TRBJ2-7	-	-	CASSLDETAAYEQYF	TGTGCCAGCAGCTTAGACGAGACCGCAGCCTACGAGCAGTACTTC
TRBV4-3	TRBJ2-6	-	-	CASSQDFSFGANVLTF	TGCGCCAGCAGCCAAGACTTTAGCTTTGGGGCCAACGTCCTGACTTTC
TRBV7-2	TRBJ2-1	-	-	CASNDRWEGGYNEQFF	TGTGCCAGCAACGACCGTTGGGAAGGCGGCTACAATGAGCAGTTCTTC
TRBV3-1	TRBJ2-1	-	-	CASSPSLASVEQFF	TGTGCCAGCAGCCCTTCTTTGGCTAGCGTTGAGCAGTTCTTC
TRBV3-1	TRBJ2-7	-	TRBD2	CASSHELAGGTYEQYF	TGTGCCAGCAGCCACGAACTAGCGGGGGGAACCTACGAGCAGTACTTC
TRBV7-6	TRBJ2-1	few	TRBD2	CASSLGGTSPVEQFF	TGTGCCAGCAGCTTAGGAGGGACTAGTCCGGTCGAGCAGTTCTTC
TRBV6-1	TRBJ2-1	-	-	CASSVQRASNEQFF	TGTGCCAGCAGTGTCCAGCGGGCGTCTAATGAGCAGTTCTTC
TRBV27	TRBJ2-1	-	-	CASSLIFRGKYNEQFF	TGTGCCAGCAGTTTAATTTTTCGGGGGAAATACAATGAGCAGTTCTTC
TRBV7-2	TRBJ2-7	-	-	CASSLAGSLHEQYF	TGTGCCAGCAGCTTGGCGGGTAGCTTGCACGAGCAGTACTTC
TRBV5-6	TRBJ1-2	-	-	CASSPRYLISDRYYGYTF	TGTGCCAGCAGCCCCCGATACCTTATATCAGACCGCTACTATGGCTACACCTTC
TRBV7-2	TRBJ2-4	few	-	CASSPAAKNIQYF	TGTGCCAGCAGCCCCGCGGCCAAAAACATTCAGTACTTC
TRBV12-3/TRBV12-4	TRBJ2-1	few	TRBD2	CASRSGGGYNEQFF	TGTGCCAGCAGGAGCGGGGGGGGATACAATGAGCAGTTCTTC
TRBV27	TRBJ2-1	-	-	CASSFSEFNEQFF	TGTGCCAGCAGTTTCTCTGAATTCAATGAGCAGTTCTTC
TRBV7-2	TRBJ2-5	-	TRBD1	CASTLGDSNFQETKYF	TGTGCCAGCACCCTTGGGGACAGCAATTTCCAAGAGACCAAGTACTTC